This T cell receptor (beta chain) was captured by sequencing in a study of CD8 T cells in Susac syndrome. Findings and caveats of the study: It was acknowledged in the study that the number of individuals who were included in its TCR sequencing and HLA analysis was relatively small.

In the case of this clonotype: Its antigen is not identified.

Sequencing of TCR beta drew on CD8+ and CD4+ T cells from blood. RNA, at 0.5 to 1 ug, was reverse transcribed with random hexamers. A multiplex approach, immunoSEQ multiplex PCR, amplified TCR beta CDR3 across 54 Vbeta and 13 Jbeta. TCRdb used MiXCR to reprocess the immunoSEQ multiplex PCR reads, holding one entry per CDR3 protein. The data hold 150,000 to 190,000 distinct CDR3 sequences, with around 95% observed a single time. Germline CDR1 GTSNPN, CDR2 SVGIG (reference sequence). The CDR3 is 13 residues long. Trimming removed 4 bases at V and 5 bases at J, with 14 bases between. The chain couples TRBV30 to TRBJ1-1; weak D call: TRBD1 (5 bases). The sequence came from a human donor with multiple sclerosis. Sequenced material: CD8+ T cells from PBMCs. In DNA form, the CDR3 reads TGTGCCTGGACTCCCGGGGGTGAGACTGAAGCTTTCTTT. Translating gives CAWTPGGETEAFF.